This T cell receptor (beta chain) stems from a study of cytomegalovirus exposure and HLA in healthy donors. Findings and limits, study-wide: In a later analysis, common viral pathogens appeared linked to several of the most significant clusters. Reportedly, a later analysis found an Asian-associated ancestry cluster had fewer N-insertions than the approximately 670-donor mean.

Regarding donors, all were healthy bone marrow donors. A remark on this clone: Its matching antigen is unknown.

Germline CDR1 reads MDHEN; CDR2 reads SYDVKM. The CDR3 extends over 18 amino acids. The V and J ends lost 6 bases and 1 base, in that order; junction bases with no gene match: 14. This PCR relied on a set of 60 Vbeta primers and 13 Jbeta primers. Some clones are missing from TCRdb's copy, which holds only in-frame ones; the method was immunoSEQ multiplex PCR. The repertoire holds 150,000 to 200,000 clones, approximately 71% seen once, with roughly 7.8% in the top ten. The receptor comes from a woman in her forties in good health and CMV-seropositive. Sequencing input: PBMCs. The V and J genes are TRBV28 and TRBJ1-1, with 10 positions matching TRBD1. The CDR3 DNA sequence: TGTGCCAGCAGCTCGGGACAGGGGAGATGGACATGGAACACTGAAGCTTTCTTT. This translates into CASSSGQGRWTWNTEAFF.